The T cell receptor (beta chain) under discussion was sequenced for a study of blood T cell repertoires in COVID-19. Study background: The United States, Italy and Spain provided the acute and convalescent COVID-19 samples. PBMCs, B-cell-depleted T cells, or T cells were the source of the cDNA or gDNA that made up the material.

As concerns this clone: The same CDR3 is also encoded by other DNA sequences in this sample.

One Seattle source followed patients from active infection through their disease course. The germline V gene encodes CDR1 KGHSH and CDR2 LQKENI. Germline trimming cut 3 bases from V and 5 bases from J; bases unmatched to any gene: 3. This CDR3 comprises 13 residues. Source study methods: Scientists estimated how many nucleated cells there were by amplifying reference gene primers. Method: immunoSEQ multiplex PCR; TCRdb's copy keeps in-frame clones and lacks some. V, J and clone size reflect that table, while D and trimming were determined from the DNA. The table records about 250,000 clones, 90% of them present only once.

The sample comprised peripheral blood. The chain is built from TRBV18 and TRBJ1-1; 7 nucleotides line up with TRBD1. The clonotype comes from a woman aged 60-70 years with COVID-19, enrolled during active disease. The CDR3 bases are TGTGCCAGCTCACCTCGACAGGGTACTGAAGCTTTCTTT. It yields the protein CASSPRQGTEAFF.